These 9 T cell receptor beta chains came from one sample sequenced in a study of regulatory T cells in long-lasting Graves disease. Researchers made TCR beta libraries by using iRepertoire HTBI primers and running Arm-PCR on CDR3 regions. TCRdb reprocessed the multiplex PCR reads via MiXCR and lists one record per CDR3 protein. The sample carries 700,000 or so distinct CDR3 sequences, 30% recorded once. Time point here: persistent/refractory GD, antithyroid drugs over 5 years with positive TRAb. The TCR library was prepared using RNA isolated from PBMCs. The sequenced sample was peripheral blood mononuclear cells (PBMCs), obtained when the disease was refractory, from a patient treated with antithyroid drugs. The source is a female donor with Graves disease.

This chain links TRBV7-9 with TRBJ1-1; a weak D match, TRBD1 (5 bases). Germline CDR1 is SEHNR and CDR2 is FQNEAQ (reference sequence). The CDR3 is made up of 12 amino acids. Trimming took off 5 bases at V and 8 bases at J, with 12 bases between the two ends. The CDR3 sequence: CASSRGSGEAFF. The CDR3, as DNA: TGTGCCAGCAGCCGGGGCTCCGGAGAAGCTTTCTTT.

V gene TRBV30 combines with J gene TRBJ2-7; 9 bases align to TRBD1. The germline gives CDR1 GTSNPN, CDR2 SVGIG (reference sequence). The CDR3 has 14 amino acids. Trimming at V came to 4 bases and at J to 1 base, leaving 5 bases not matched to a gene. The CDR3, as DNA: TGTGCCTGGAACCAGGACAGGGGATCCTACGAGCAGTACTTC. Translation: CAWNQDRGSYEQYF. Using reference TRBV30 and TRBJ2-7 for the parts outside the CDR3, the full variable domain is SQTIHQWPATLVQPVGSPLSLECTVEGTSNPNLYWYRQAAGRGLQLLFYSVGIGQISSEVPQNLSASRPQDRQFILSSKKLLLSDSGFYLCAWNQDRGSYEQYFGPGTRLTVT.

The chain's CDR3 is CASGLARTGNGEQYF. CDR3 bases: TGTGCTAGTGGTTTGGCCAGGACAGGGAATGGCGAGCAGTACTTC. V usage is TRBV12-5 and J usage is TRBJ2-7, with 8 bases aligning to TRBD1. Trimming cost V 1 base and J 6 bases; bases outside gene matches: 8. Germline V gene lookup returns CDR1 LGHNT and CDR2 FRNRAP. The CDR3 is 15 amino acids.

The chain has TRBV11-2 and TRBJ1-4; no reliable D call. The germline gives CDR1 SGHAT, CDR2 FQNNGV. Trimming removed 6 bases at V and 7 bases at J, with 9 bases between. The CDR3 spans 12 residues. CDR3 in DNA: TGTGCCAGCAGGCAGAGTGGTGAAAAACTGTTTTTT. This encodes CASRQSGEKLFF.

The V and J genes are TRBV4-1 and TRBJ1-2; no reliable D call. Looked up from germline, CDR1 is MGHRA and CDR2 is YSYEKL. The CDR3 is made up of 16 amino acids. The V gene lost 3 bases and the J gene lost 8 bases, with 22 bases spanning the gap. Here the CDR3 DNA reads TGCGCCAGCAGCCAGCCTGGGGTCGGCACGTCTGAGGGCTACACCTTC. It translates to CASSQPGVGTSEGYTF.

This clonotype was found a few times. The chain recombines TRBV5-6 with TRBJ1-5; 10 bases are a match to TRBD1. The CDR3 has 17 residues. Germline V gene sequence: CDR1 SGHDT, CDR2 YYEEEE. J lost 2 bases, V lost 3 bases, and 8 bases had no gene match. The CDR3 protein is CASSYMTGGAGNQPQHF. In DNA form, the CDR3 reads TGTGCCAGCAGCTATATGACAGGGGGCGCGGGCAATCAGCCCCAGCATTTT.

The gene calls are TRBV9 and TRBJ2-7; perhaps D is TRBD1 or TRBD2 (5 bases each). Trimming took 4 bases from V and 3 from J, leaving 17 bases between them. CDR3 length: 15 residues. The germline V gene has CDR1 SGDLS and CDR2 YYNGEE. The CDR3 reads CASSISVGEFYEQYF. The CDR3 DNA reads as TGTGCCAGCAGCATCTCCGTAGGGGAGTTCTACGAGCAGTACTTC.

In DNA, the CDR3 is TGTGCCAGCAGTCCGACAGGCGGATTCTCTGGAAACACCATATATTTT. It codes for CASSPTGGFSGNTIYF. The J gene is TRBJ1-3, the V gene TRBV6-2 or TRBV6-3; possibly TRBD1 for D (6 bases). The germline CDR1 and CDR2 sequences are MNHEY and SVGEGT. CDR3 size: 16 residues. V was clipped by 5 bases and J by 0 bases, with 14 bases between them.

The V gene is TRBV30, the J gene TRBJ1-1; the D is unclear. Trimming took off 0 bases at V and 1 base at J, with 12 bases between the two ends. Per the germline V gene, CDR1 is GTSNPN and CDR2 is SVGIG (reference sequence). The CDR3 covers 15 residues. The CDR3 nucleotides are TGTGCCTGGAGTGTAGGCAGAAACCCGAACACTGAAGCTTTCTTT. It codes for CAWSVGRNPNTEAFF.